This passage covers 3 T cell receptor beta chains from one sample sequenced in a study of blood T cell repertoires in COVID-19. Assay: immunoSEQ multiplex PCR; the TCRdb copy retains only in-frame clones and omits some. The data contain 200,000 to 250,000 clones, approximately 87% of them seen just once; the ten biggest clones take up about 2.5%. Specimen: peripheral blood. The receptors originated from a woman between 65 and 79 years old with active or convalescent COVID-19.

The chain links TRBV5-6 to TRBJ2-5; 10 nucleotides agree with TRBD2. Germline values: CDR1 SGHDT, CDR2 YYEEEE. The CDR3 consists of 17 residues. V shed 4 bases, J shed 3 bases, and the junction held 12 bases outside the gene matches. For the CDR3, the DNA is TGTGCCAGCAGCCCTTTAGCGGGGGGCCCTGGAAAAGAGACCCAGTACTTC. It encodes CASSPLAGGPGKETQYF.

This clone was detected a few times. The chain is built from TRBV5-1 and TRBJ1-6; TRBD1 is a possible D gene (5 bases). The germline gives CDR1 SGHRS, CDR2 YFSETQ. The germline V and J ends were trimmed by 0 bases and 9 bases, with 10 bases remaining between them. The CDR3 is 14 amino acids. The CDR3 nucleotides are TGCGCCAGCAGCTTGGGCAGGGATGTTTCACCCCTCCACTTT. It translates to CASSLGRDVSPLHF. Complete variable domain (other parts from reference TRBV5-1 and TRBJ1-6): KAGVTQTPRYLIKTRGQQVTLSCSPISGHRSVSWYQQTPGQGLQFLFEYFSETQRNKGNFPGRFSGRQFSNSRSEMNVSTLELGDSALYLCASSLGRDVSPLHFGNGTRLTVT.

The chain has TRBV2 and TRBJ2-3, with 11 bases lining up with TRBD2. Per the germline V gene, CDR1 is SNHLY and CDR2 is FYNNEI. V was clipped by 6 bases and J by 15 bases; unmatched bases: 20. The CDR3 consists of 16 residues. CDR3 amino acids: CASSSTTSGGPSMIYF. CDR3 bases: TGTGCCAGCAGCTCCACCACTAGCGGGGGCCCAAGCATGATATATTTT.